This T cell receptor beta chain was sequenced in a study of blood T cell repertoires in COVID-19. In the study overall: COVID-19 samples collected from the United States, Italy and Spain covered acute and convalescent phases.

The method was immunoSEQ multiplex PCR; TCRdb's version includes in-frame clones alone and lacks a portion of them. The sample shows 390,000 or so clones, approximately 87% of them seen only once. Per the germline V gene, CDR1 is SQVTM and CDR2 is ANQGSEA. This CDR3 contains 14 residues. Between the trimmed V and J ends, which lost 2 bases and 2 bases, there was a span of 12 bases. Residents of about two dozen US areas, aged about 18 to 100 years, made up the participants. This chain connects TRBV29-1 to TRBJ1-1; D may be TRBD1 (6 bases). The clonotype comes from a woman between 50 and 59 years old who had recovered from COVID-19. The sequencing sample was made of PBMCs or T cells enriched from blood (not recorded which). The CDR3 here is CSVEPTGLNTEAFF. The CDR3, as DNA: TGCAGCGTTGAACCTACAGGGCTTAACACTGAAGCTTTCTTT.